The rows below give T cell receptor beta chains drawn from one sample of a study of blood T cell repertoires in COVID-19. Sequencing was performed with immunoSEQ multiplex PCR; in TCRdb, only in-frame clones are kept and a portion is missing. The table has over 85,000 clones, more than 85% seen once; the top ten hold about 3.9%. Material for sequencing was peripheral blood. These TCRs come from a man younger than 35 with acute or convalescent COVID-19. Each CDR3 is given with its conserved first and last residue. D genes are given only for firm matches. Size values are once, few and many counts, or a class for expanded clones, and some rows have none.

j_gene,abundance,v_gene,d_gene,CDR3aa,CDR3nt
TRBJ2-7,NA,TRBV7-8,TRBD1,CASNLNRGKNYEQYF,TGTGCCAGCAACTTAAACAGGGGGAAAAACTACGAGCAGTACTTC
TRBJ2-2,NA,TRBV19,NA,CASSIALPGELFF,TGTGCCAGTAGTATAGCCCTCCCCGGGGAGCTGTTTTTT
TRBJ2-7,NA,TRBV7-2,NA,CASSLTWGPYEQYF,TGTGCCAGCAGCTTAACGTGGGGCCCCTACGAGCAGTACTTC
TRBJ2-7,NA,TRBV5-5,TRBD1,CASSSMGTAIYEQYF,TGTGCCAGCAGCTCGATGGGGACAGCCATCTACGAGCAGTACTTC
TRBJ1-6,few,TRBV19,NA,CASTVQGKQSPLHF,TGTGCCAGTACGGTACAGGGCAAACAGTCACCCCTCCACTTT
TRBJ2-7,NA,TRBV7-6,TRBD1,CASSPILGQASSYEQYF,TGTGCCAGCAGCCCCATTCTCGGACAGGCGAGCTCCTACGAGCAGTACTTC
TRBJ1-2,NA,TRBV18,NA,CASSPTGNGGYGYTF,TGTGCCAGCTCACCCACAGGGAACGGAGGCTATGGCTACACCTTC
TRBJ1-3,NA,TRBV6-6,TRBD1,CASSSPTGTGGHTIYF,TGTGCCAGCAGCTCTCCCACCGGGACAGGGGGTCACACCATATATTTT
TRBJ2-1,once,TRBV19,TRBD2,CASMGLAGNEQFF,TGTGCCAGCATGGGTCTAGCGGGTAATGAGCAGTTCTTC
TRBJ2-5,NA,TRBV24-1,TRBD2,CATSDPTSGGETQYF,TGTGCCACCAGTGACCCGACTAGCGGGGGAGAGACCCAGTACTTC
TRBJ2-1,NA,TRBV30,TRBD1,CAWSAGTGSYNEQFF,TGTGCCTGGAGTGCCGGGACAGGATCCTACAATGAGCAGTTCTTC
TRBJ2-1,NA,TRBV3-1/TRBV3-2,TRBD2,CASSDWGGRSSYNEQFF,TGTGCCAGCAGCGATTGGGGCGGGAGGAGCTCCTACAATGAGCAGTTCTTC
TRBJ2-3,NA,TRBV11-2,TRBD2,CASSLAGGRTDTQYF,TGTGCCAGCAGCTTAGCGGGGGGGCGGACAGATACGCAGTATTTT
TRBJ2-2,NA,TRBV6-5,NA,CASRVGANTGELFF,TGTGCCAGCAGAGTGGGAGCGAACACCGGGGAGCTGTTTTTT
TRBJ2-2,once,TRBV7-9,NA,CASRDSYTGELFF,TGTGCCAGCCGGGACTCTTACACCGGGGAGCTGTTTTTT
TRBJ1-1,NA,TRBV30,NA,CAWSVSVNTEAFF,TGTGCCTGGAGTGTATCGGTGAACACTGAAGCTTTCTTT
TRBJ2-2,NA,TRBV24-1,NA,CATSDLFYTGELFF,TGTGCCACCAGTGATTTGTTCTACACCGGGGAGCTGTTTTTT
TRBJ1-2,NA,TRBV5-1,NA,CASTLDRNNYGYTF,TGCGCCAGCACCCTAGATAGGAATAACTATGGCTACACCTTC
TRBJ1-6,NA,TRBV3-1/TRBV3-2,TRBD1,CASSQGGTDGSPLHF,TGTGCCAGCAGCCAAGGGGGGACAGACGGTTCACCCCTCCACTTT
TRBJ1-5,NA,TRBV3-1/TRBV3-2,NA,CASSLMVGGEPQHF,TGTGCCAGCAGTCTTATGGTCGGGGGGGAGCCCCAGCATTTT
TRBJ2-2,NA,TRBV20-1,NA,CSASKGLNTGELFF,TGCAGTGCTAGTAAGGGGCTAAACACCGGGGAGCTGTTTTTT
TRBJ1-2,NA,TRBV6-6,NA,CASSYSPGLNYGYTF,TGTGCCAGCAGTTACTCCCCGGGATTGAACTATGGCTACACCTTC
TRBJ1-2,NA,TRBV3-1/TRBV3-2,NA,CASSQSDSGYTF,TGTGCCAGCAGCCAAAGTGACAGTGGCTACACCTTC
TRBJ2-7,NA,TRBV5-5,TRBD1,CASSLRGGAGSYEQYF,TGTGCCAGCAGCTTAAGAGGGGGCGCTGGCTCCTACGAGCAGTACTTC
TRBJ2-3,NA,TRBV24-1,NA,CATSVREDTQYF,TGTGCCACCAGTGTCCGGGAAGATACGCAGTATTTT
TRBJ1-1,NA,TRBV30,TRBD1,CAWSVVQGAGTEAFF,TGTGCCTGGAGTGTTGTACAGGGGGCAGGGACTGAAGCTTTCTTT
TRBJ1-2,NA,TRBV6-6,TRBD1,CASSSRTGINYGYTF,TGTGCCAGCAGTTCTCGGACAGGGATCAACTATGGCTACACCTTC
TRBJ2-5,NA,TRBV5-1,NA,CASSDSSTGGTQYF,TGCGCCAGCAGCGACTCTAGTACGGGTGGGACCCAGTACTTC
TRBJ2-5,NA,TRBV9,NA,CASSVGRLAGEKRETQYF,TGTGCCAGCAGCGTAGGGAGGTTGGCAGGGGAGAAAAGGGAGACCCAGTACTTC
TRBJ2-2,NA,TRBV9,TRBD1,CASSIGQGGELFF,TGTGCCAGCAGCATCGGACAGGGCGGGGAGCTGTTTTTT
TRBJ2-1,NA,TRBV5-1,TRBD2,CASSLLAGVSYNEQFF,TGCGCCAGCAGCTTGCTAGCGGGGGTGTCCTACAATGAGCAGTTCTTC
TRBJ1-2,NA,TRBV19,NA,CASSARRTAAPGYTF,TGTGCCAGTAGTGCCCGCCGGACAGCCGCCCCGGGCTACACCTTC
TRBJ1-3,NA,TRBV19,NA,CASSIWLLGETIYF,TGTGCCAGTAGTATTTGGCTTTTAGGGGAAACCATATATTTT
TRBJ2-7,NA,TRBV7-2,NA,CASSTPGQAYEQYF,TGTGCCAGCAGCACCCCAGGACAAGCCTACGAGCAGTACTTC
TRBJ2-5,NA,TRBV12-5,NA,CASGLVQETLGEVEETQYF,TGTGCTAGTGGTTTGGTACAAGAGACTCTCGGGGAGGTGGAAGAGACCCAGTACTTC
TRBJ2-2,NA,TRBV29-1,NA,CSVEGRGNTGELFF,TGCAGCGTTGAGGGCAGGGGGAACACCGGGGAGCTGTTTTTT
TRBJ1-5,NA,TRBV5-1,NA,CASSLEGLSNQPQHF,TGCGCCAGCAGCTTGGAGGGGTTGAGCAATCAGCCCCAGCATTTT